A single sample gave rise to the 10 T cell receptor beta chains below, sequenced in a study of shared T cell receptors in the human thymus. Measured with immunoSEQ multiplex PCR; TCRdb has only the in-frame clones, and not every one. The repertoire holds roughly 550,000 clones, 75% to 85% seen once, with 0.013% in the top ten. This sample was also put to use in a study of human thymus T cells.

Specimen: thymocytes. The receptors come from a boy younger than two with a congenital heart defect.

The chain uses TRBV19 and TRBJ2-7; 8 bases are shared with TRBD1. V gave up 6 bases and J gave up 1 base; unmatched junction bases: 5. Germline CDR1 LNHDA, CDR2 SQIVND (reference sequence). This CDR3 contains 14 residues. DNA for the CDR3: TGTGCCAGTAGCGACAGGGGTAATTCCTACGAGCAGTACTTC. Amino acids: CASSDRGNSYEQYF.

V and J are TRBV6-5 and TRBJ2-2; 10 bases align to TRBD2. The germline CDR1 and CDR2 sequences are MNHEY and SVGAGI. This CDR3 has 15 residues. V was clipped by 2 bases and J by 6 bases; unmatched bases: 3. CDR3 DNA sequence: TGTGCCAGCAGTTACAGCGGGAGGGCCGCCGGGGAGCTGTTTTTT. This sequence encodes CASSYSGRAAGELFF.

The gene calls are TRBV15 and TRBJ2-7; no reliable D call. From germline, CDR1 is LNHNV and CDR2 YYDKDF (reference sequence). The germline V and J ends were trimmed by 3 bases and 6 bases, with 15 bases remaining between them. This CDR3 has 14 residues. DNA for the CDR3: TGTGCCACCAGCAGGTCTCCGGGTGGCGGCGAGCAGTACTTC. Its translation is CATSRSPGGGEQYF.

The chain recombines TRBV13 with TRBJ1-1; TRBD1 is a possible D gene (5 bases). Looked up from germline, CDR1 is PRHDT and CDR2 is FYEKMQ (reference sequence). This CDR3 comprises 15 residues. V dropped 2 bases and J dropped 3 bases, with 13 bases sitting between them. The CDR3 DNA is TGTGCCAGCAGCTTATGGGGGGGTGTTTACACTGAAGCTTTCTTT. Its protein product is CASSLWGGVYTEAFF.

The V call is TRBV11-2, the J call TRBJ1-4, with TRBD1 matching 9 bases. Trimming removed 6 bases from V and 6 bases from J; junction bases left unmatched: 14. Germline V gene lookup returns CDR1 SGHAT and CDR2 FQNNGV. The CDR3 spans 17 residues. The CDR3 loop is CASRAGDRVRWDEKLFF. In nucleotides, the CDR3 is TGTGCCAGCAGAGCGGGGGACAGGGTCCGTTGGGATGAAAAACTGTTTTTT.

This clone was counted a few times. Written as DNA, the CDR3 is TGTGCCAGCTCACCGACTAGAAACAATGAGCAGTTCTTC. It encodes CASSPTRNNEQFF. The chain carries TRBV18 and TRBJ2-1; D is perhaps TRBD2 (6 bases). The V gene lost 3 bases and the J gene lost 5 bases, with 8 bases spanning the gap. CDR3 length: 13 amino acids. Germline values: CDR1 KGHSH, CDR2 LQKENI.

The chain links TRBV28 to TRBJ1-1; 10 nucleotides agree with TRBD1. Per germline, CDR1 MDHEN and CDR2 SYDVKM. The trim removed 6 bases at V and 10 bases at J, leaving 14 bases unmatched. There are 15 residues in the CDR3. The CDR3 protein is CASRGGGTGAELAFF. The CDR3 DNA reads TGTGCCAGCAGGGGGGGAGGGACAGGGGCCGAATTAGCTTTCTTT.

V usage is TRBV27 and J usage is TRBJ2-5; 7 bases agree with TRBD1. The CDR3 length is 15 residues. V trimming: 2 bases; J trimming: 2 bases; junction bases outside the gene matches: 5. Germline CDR1 and CDR2: MNHEY and SMNVEV (reference sequence). The CDR3 spells CASSLMGTVQETQYF. The CDR3 DNA reads TGTGCCAGCAGTTTAATGGGGACAGTACAAGAGACCCAGTACTTC.

For the CDR3, the DNA is TGTGCCGGAAGACAGTGGGGCGGCCACGAGCAGTACTTC. This sequence encodes CAGRQWGGHEQYF. The chain links TRBV6-1 to TRBJ2-7; weak D call: TRBD1 (5 bases). This CDR3 spans 13 amino acids. In germline, CDR1 is MNHNS, CDR2 SASEGT. V lost 11 bases to trimming and J lost 5 bases, with 19 bases between them.

The chain recombines TRBV27 with TRBJ2-7, with D tentatively TRBD1 (6 bases). The germline V gene encodes CDR1 MNHEY and CDR2 SMNVEV (reference sequence). V lost 3 bases, J lost 6 bases, and 9 bases lay in between. The CDR3 totals 12 residues. The CDR3 DNA reads TGTGCCAGCAGTTTTCAGGGGAGCGAGCAGTACTTC. Translating it yields CASSFQGSEQYF.